These 10 T cell receptor beta chains came from one sample sequenced in a study of T cell responses to AZD1222 COVID-19 vaccine. TCRdb's copy holds only in-frame clones and misses some; the assay was immunoSEQ multiplex PCR. The sample has around 140,000 clones; 75% to 90% are singletons. This specimen consisted of peripheral blood, obtained on day 0 of AZD1222 vaccination. The receptor source for this set is an adult in good health.

This clone was observed a handful of times. The chain uses TRBV5-1 and TRBJ2-2; the D is unclear. The V gene lost 2 bases and the J gene lost 7 bases, with 9 bases spanning the gap. CDR1 SGHRS and CDR2 YFSETQ come from the germline V gene. The CDR3 consists of 13 residues. The CDR3 loop reads CASSFFSNGELFF. CDR3 DNA: TGCGCCAGCAGCTTCTTCAGCAACGGGGAGCTGTTTTTT.

This rearrangement joins TRBV2 to TRBJ1-2; a possible D gene is TRBD1 (5 bases). CDR3 size: 15 residues. Germline loops: CDR1 SNHLY, CDR2 FYNNEI. V dropped 3 bases and J dropped 4 bases, with 15 bases sitting between them. The CDR3 DNA sequence: TGTGCCAGCAGTGACAGGGTGCTACCCCTCTATGGCTACACCTTC. Its protein product is CASSDRVLPLYGYTF. The variable domain in full, with the rest retrieved from reference TRBV2 and TRBJ1-2, is EPEVTQTPSHQVTQMGQEVILRCVPISNHLYFYWYRQILGQKVEFLVSFYNNEISEKSEIFDDQFSVERPDGSNFTLKIRSTKLEDSAMYFCASSDRVLPLYGYTFGSGTRLTVV.

The chain uses TRBV3-1 (or the pseudogene TRBV3-2) and TRBJ2-3; a weak D match, TRBD1 (6 bases). CDR3 length: 16 residues. Trimming shortened V by 0 bases and J by 1 base, and 11 bases separated the two germline ends. The germline V gene has CDR1 LGHDT and CDR2 YNNKEL (reference sequence). CDR3 DNA sequence: TGTGCCAGCAGCCAAGAGTGGACAGACGGCACAGATACGCAGTATTTT. It specifies CASSQEWTDGTDTQYF.

The gene calls are TRBV3-1 (or the pseudogene TRBV3-2) and TRBJ1-2, with TRBD1 as a possible D gene (5 bases). The CDR3 totals 15 residues. Germline assignment: CDR1 LGHDT and CDR2 YNNKEL (reference sequence). The V end lost 1 base, the J end lost 3 bases, and 12 bases lay between the germline ends. CDR3 in amino acids: CASSQAFLGDYGYTF. As DNA, the CDR3 is TGTGCCAGCAGCCAAGCTTTTCTGGGGGACTATGGCTACACCTTC.

The chain recombines TRBV5-1 with TRBJ1-2, with D possibly matching TRBD1 (6 bases). CDR3 length equals 13 residues. V was clipped by 7 bases and J by 6 bases, with 16 bases between them. Germline loops: CDR1 SGHRS, CDR2 YFSETQ. The CDR3 nucleotides are TGCGCCAGCCAGCTGGACAGCTTTAATGGCTACACCTTC. Protein product: CASQLDSFNGYTF.

V usage is TRBV7-2 and J usage is TRBJ2-7; TRBD1 matches at 10 bases. V lost 1 base to trimming and J lost 3 bases; unmatched junction nucleotides: 3. CDR1 and CDR2 (germline): SGHTA, FQGNSA. The CDR3 is 15 amino acids. CDR3 region: CASSLVRTGGYEQYF. CDR3 DNA sequence: TGTGCCAGCAGCTTAGTTCGGACAGGGGGCTACGAGCAGTACTTC.

This chain joins TRBV5-1 and TRBJ1-6; 7 bases map to TRBD1. The germline V gene encodes CDR1 SGHRS and CDR2 YFSETQ. The CDR3 has 16 amino acids. The trim removed 4 bases at V and 9 bases at J, leaving 13 bases unmatched. The CDR3, as DNA: TGCGCCAGCAGCGAGGGGGCAGGGGCGAGGAGTTCACCCCTCCACTTT. It translates to CASSEGAGARSSPLHF.

J is TRBJ2-7 and V is TRBV29-1; TRBD2 might be the D (5 bases). The CDR3 consists of 14 residues. Germline-derived CDR1 and CDR2 are SQVTM and ANQGSEA. Trimming took off 0 bases at V and 4 bases at J, with 13 bases between the two ends. CDR3 sequence: CSVEEPGDGYEQYF. For the CDR3, the DNA is TGCAGCGTTGAAGAACCCGGGGATGGTTACGAGCAGTACTTC.

There are a few counts of this clone. The rearrangement joins TRBV10-2 to TRBJ1-1; D is ambiguous. V was clipped by 6 bases and J by 1 base, with 3 bases between them. Germline loops: CDR1 WSHSY, CDR2 SAAADI. The CDR3 spans 11 residues. CDR3: CASRGNTEAFF. As DNA, the CDR3 is TGCGCCAGCAGAGGGAACACTGAAGCTTTCTTT.

The chain couples TRBV6-4 to TRBJ2-2; 8 nucleotides match TRBD2. Germline CDR1 and CDR2: MRHNA and SNTAGT. J lost 4 bases, V lost 2 bases, and 0 bases had no gene match. The CDR3 length is 14 residues. The CDR3, as DNA: TGTGCCAGCAGTGACGGGACTAGCACCGGGGAGCTGTTTTTT. Encoded protein: CASSDGTSTGELFF.